The clone carrying this T cell receptor (beta chain) was counted at least ten times. Its cognate antigen is unknown. Trimming shortened V by 1 base and J by 0 bases, and 6 bases separated the two germline ends. CDR1 DFQATT and CDR2 SNEGSKA come from the germline V gene (reference sequence). The CDR3 contains 13 residues. This entry belongs to a study of neurological immune-mediated disorders. Sample time point: longitudinal time-point 1 (baseline). Using its own MiXCR run on the 5' RACE reads, TCRdb lists one record per CDR3 protein. This table has tens of thousands of distinct CDR3 sequences, over 8.5% appearing once. Whole-study results and caveats: HTLV-1-associated myelopathy ranked highest for TCR clonal expansion and multiple sclerosis lowest, beneath healthy controls.

This chain links TRBV20-1 with TRBJ2-5; tentative D call: TRBD2 (6 bases). The sequence came from a male donor with HTLV-1-associated myelopathy (HAM/TSP). Input material: PBMCs. Here the CDR3 DNA reads TGCAGTGCTAGAGGGACTAACCAAGAGACCCAGTACTTC. Translated, it gives CSARGTNQETQYF.